This T cell receptor (beta chain) was obtained from a study of T cell responses to AZD1222 COVID-19 vaccine. Sequencing used immunoSEQ multiplex PCR; TCRdb keeps in-frame clones, though not all of them. Of some 150,000 clones listed, about 88% were seen once; the top ten hold approximately 3.1%. Trimming left V 0 bases short and J 1 base short, with 6 bases between. Germline V lookup: CDR1 MNHEY, CDR2 SVGAGI. CDR3 size: 14 residues. The rearrangement links TRBV6-5 to TRBJ1-1; D unresolved. The source material was peripheral blood, sampled on day 0 of AZD1222 vaccination. The receptor's source is an adult in good health. The CDR3 DNA reads as TGTGCCAGCAGTTACTCTTCAAAGAACACTGAAGCTTTCTTT. The encoded protein is CASSYSSKNTEAFF.